A single sample gave rise to the 23 T cell receptor beta chains below, sequenced in a study of T cells in Graves' hyperthyroidism and ophthalmopathy. From RNA transcripts, TCR beta CDR3 regions were amplified. RT-PCR in the first round (using the HTBI primer set) targeted the TCR CDR3. TCRdb re-derived calls from the multiplex PCR reads in MiXCR, one entry per CDR3 protein. The data contain over 350,000 distinct CDR3 sequences, approximately 17% of them singletons. The sample comprised blood. These receptor sequences come from a man aged 18 to 35 with Graves' ophthalmopathy.

This sequence joins TRBV20-1 and TRBJ2-5, with D perhaps TRBD1 (7 bases). This CDR3 contains 16 residues. Trimming removed 0 bases from V and 1 base from J, with 15 bases in between. The germline V gene has CDR1 DFQATT and CDR2 SNEGSKA (reference sequence). The CDR3 region is CSARDWRGPFQETQYF. The CDR3 DNA sequence: TGCAGTGCTAGAGATTGGAGGGGGCCATTCCAAGAGACCCAGTACTTC.

The sample holds a few counts of this clonotype. The gene calls are TRBV29-1 and TRBJ2-5; TRBD2 is a possible D gene (5 bases). The CDR3 extends over 16 amino acids. Trimming took off 0 bases at V and 2 bases at J, with 16 bases between the two ends. Germline V gene data show CDR1 as SQVTM and CDR2 as ANQGSEA. The CDR3 region is CSVEDRGSDLQETQYF. CDR3 bases: TGCAGCGTTGAAGACCGGGGTTCGGATTTACAAGAGACCCAGTACTTC.

CDR3 amino acids: CASSPGTVYNSPLHF. The CDR3 region has the DNA TGTGCCAGCAGCCCTGGGACTGTCTATAATTCACCCCTCCACTTT. The genes are TRBV7-8 and TRBJ1-6; TRBD1 is a possible D gene (5 bases). The germline CDR1 and CDR2 sequences are SGHVS and FQNEAQ. The CDR3 contains 15 residues. V lost 5 bases to trimming and J lost 3 bases, with 11 bases between them.

The CDR3 protein is CASIAGTGTGELFF. The CDR3 region has the DNA TGTGCCAGCATCGCCGGGACAGGCACCGGGGAGCTGTTTTTT. This chain connects TRBV28 to TRBJ2-2; 8 bases map to TRBD1. V shed 7 bases, J shed 4 bases, and the junction held 5 bases outside the gene matches. The CDR3 consists of 14 residues. Germline V gene lookup returns CDR1 MDHEN and CDR2 SYDVKM.

This clonotype was recorded at least ten times. V gene TRBV20-1 combines with J gene TRBJ1-1, with TRBD1 identical over 7 bases. The germline gives CDR1 DFQATT, CDR2 SNEGSKA (reference sequence). This CDR3 has 14 residues. Trimming cost V 5 bases and J 1 base; bases outside gene matches: 7. The CDR3 protein is CSASAGTENTEAFF. In DNA form, the CDR3 reads TGCAGTGCTTCTGCCGGGACAGAGAACACTGAAGCTTTCTTT.

The chain combines TRBV28 with TRBJ2-2; 9 nucleotides line up with TRBD1. The CDR3 is made up of 16 amino acids. V trimming: 5 bases; J trimming: 7 bases; junction bases outside the gene matches: 11. CDR1 and CDR2 (germline): MDHEN, SYDVKM. As DNA, the CDR3 is TGTGCCAGCAGTCGCCCCGGGACAGGGTCCGACGGGGAGCTGTTTTTT. Translated, it gives CASSRPGTGSDGELFF.

Only one count was recorded for this clonotype. The rearrangement joins TRBV12-3 or TRBV12-4 to TRBJ1-5, with a weak D call TRBD1 (6 bases). V lost 4 bases and J 7 bases, leaving 14 bases between the germline ends. The CDR3 extends over 14 amino acids. The CDR3, as DNA: TGTGCCAGCAGTTCCCCGGGGGGCGGACAGCCCCAGCATTTT. Amino acids: CASSSPGGGQPQHF.

This clonotype has at least ten counts. A much larger clone differs from this one at a single base, so this may be a read error. V and J are TRBV7-8 and TRBJ2-7, with a tentative D call TRBD1 (6 bases). Trimming took off 6 bases at V and 9 bases at J, with 12 bases between the two ends. The germline V gene encodes CDR1 SGHVS and CDR2 FQNEAQ. This CDR3 has 11 amino acids. DNA for the CDR3: TGTGCCAGCAGGGAACAGGGTGGGCAGTACTTC. This encodes CASREQGGQYF.

This clonotype was counted many times. The V and J genes are TRBV18 and TRBJ2-7; D is undetermined. Germline loops: CDR1 KGHSH, CDR2 LQKENI. V dropped 8 bases and J dropped 4 bases, with 9 bases sitting between them. CDR3 size: 11 residues. The CDR3 DNA reads TGTGCCAGCAGCTCAAGGTACGAGCAGTACTTC. Protein product: CASSSRYEQYF.

This clonotype has at least ten counts. The V and J genes are TRBV12-3 or TRBV12-4 and TRBJ1-6; D is unresolved. The CDR3 runs to 13 residues. V was cut by 7 bases and J by 10 bases, with 14 bases left in between. Here the CDR3 DNA reads TGTGCCAGCAATACTCTGGCGGTCTCACCCCTCCACTTT. Protein sequence: CASNTLAVSPLHF.

J is TRBJ1-5 and V is TRBV6-2 or TRBV6-3; D gene ambiguous. This CDR3 region has 17 residues. Germline CDR1 reads MNHEY; CDR2 reads SVGEGT. Trimming pared 8 bases from V and 2 bases from J, leaving 22 bases between. CDR3 in amino acids: CASGQTRGQIGNQPQHF. CDR3 DNA: TGTGCCAGCGGGCAAACCCGGGGTCAGATTGGCAATCAGCCCCAGCATTTT.

As concerns this clonotype: A read error may be the cause here, since a much bigger clone is one base away. This chain joins TRBV12-3 or TRBV12-4 and TRBJ1-2, with D perhaps matching TRBD1 (5 bases). CDR3 length equals 14 residues. Written as DNA, the CDR3 is TGTGCCCGCAGTCGGGCCGGTACTGGGGCCAGCTACACCTTC. Amino acid sequence: CARSRAGTGASYTF.

This clonotype has ten or more counts. The chain joins TRBV27 to TRBJ2-7; D may be TRBD2 (5 bases). The germline V and J ends were trimmed by 3 bases and 7 bases, with 10 bases remaining between them. Per the germline V gene, CDR1 is MNHEY and CDR2 is SMNVEV (reference sequence). CDR3 length equals 12 residues. CDR3 loop: CASSFVGEEQYF. CDR3 coding DNA: TGTGCCAGCAGTTTTGTGGGAGAAGAGCAGTACTTC.

The chain couples TRBV2 to TRBJ2-1, with 10 nucleotides matching TRBD1. CDR3 size: 15 residues. The trim removed 6 bases at V and 8 bases at J, leaving 10 bases unmatched. CDR1 is SNHLY and CDR2 is FYNNEI in the germline V gene. The CDR3 nucleotides are TGTGCCAGCAGACCACGGACAGGGGGATTTGATGAGCAGTTCTTC. Translated: CASRPRTGGFDEQFF.

V gene TRBV28 combines with J gene TRBJ2-7; D is perhaps TRBD2 (5 bases). With 8 bases removed from V and 9 bases from J, the gap between germline ends came to 5 bases. CDR3 length equals 8 residues. Germline CDR1 is MDHEN and CDR2 is SYDVKM. The CDR3 region is CASGRQYF. The DNA for the CDR3 is TGTGCCAGCGGGAGGCAGTACTTC.

The CDR3: CSARDIHGSKNEQFF. CDR3 coding DNA: TGCAGTGCTAGAGATATCCACGGGAGTAAGAATGAGCAGTTCTTC. The V call is TRBV20-1, the J call TRBJ2-1; TRBD2 might be the D (6 bases). CDR3 length: 15 amino acids. Germline V gene lookup returns CDR1 DFQATT and CDR2 SNEGSKA (reference sequence). The V end lost 0 bases, the J end lost 7 bases, and 16 bases lay between the germline ends.

This clonotype was counted ten times or more. The chain is built from TRBV5-1 and TRBJ2-3; 10 bases align to TRBD1. The CDR3 sequence is 14 residues long. The V segment lost 5 bases and the J segment 3 bases; nucleotides outside the gene matches: 3. In germline, CDR1 is SGHRS, CDR2 YFSETQ. DNA for the CDR3: TGCGCCAGCAGGACAGGGGGCGCGACAGATACGCAGTATTTT. This sequence encodes CASRTGGATDTQYF.

Note on this clonotype: A much larger clonotype is one base distant, so this may be a read error. The rearrangement uses TRBV6-1 and TRBJ1-2, with 12 positions matching TRBD1. Trimming at V came to 6 bases and at J to 9 bases, leaving 8 bases not matched to a gene. The CDR3 covers 14 residues. Germline V gene sequence: CDR1 MNHNS, CDR2 SASEGT. CDR3 DNA sequence: TGTGCCAGCAGCGGTCGGGGACAGGGGGCGAGCTACACCTTC. Translating it yields CASSGRGQGASYTF.

Many counts were recorded for this clonotype. The chain joins TRBV20-1 to TRBJ1-4; D not resolved. This CDR3 spans 15 amino acids. The germline gives CDR1 DFQATT, CDR2 SNEGSKA (reference sequence). Trimming took off 0 bases at V and 5 bases at J, with 13 bases between the two ends. CDR3 bases: TGCAGTGCTAGAGAGGCCCTATCTGGAAATGAAAAACTGTTTTTT. Its protein is CSAREALSGNEKLFF.

This clonotype was seen repeatedly, ten times or more. The chain uses TRBV7-3 and TRBJ1-2, with 7 nucleotides matching TRBD1. The CDR3 runs 16 residues. CDR1 is SGHTA, CDR2 FQGTGA, per germline. The V gene end was trimmed by 5 bases and the J gene end by 5 bases; junction bases not matched to a gene: 14. The CDR3 DNA reads TGTGCCAGCAGCCAGGGACAGCCGACAGCCTATTATGGCTACACCTTC. It codes for CASSQGQPTAYYGYTF.

This clonotype occurred many times. V is TRBV10-3 and J is TRBJ2-1; D not certain. Germline CDR1 and CDR2: ENHRY and SYGVKD. The CDR3 consists of 13 residues. V lost 2 bases, J lost 6 bases, and 8 bases lay in between. CDR3 nucleotides: TGTGCCATCAGTGAGGCACTTCTCAATGAGCAGTTCTTC. This encodes CAISEALLNEQFF.

The V gene is TRBV3-1, the J gene TRBJ1-1; D remains ambiguous. The V end was cut by 5 bases, the J end by 3 bases, with 10 bases between. This CDR3 is built from 13 residues. Germline CDR1 and CDR2: LGHDT and YNNKEL (reference sequence). CDR3 DNA: TGTGCCAGCAGCGAAGGGTCGCACACTGAAGCTTTCTTT. It yields the protein CASSEGSHTEAFF.

This rearrangement joins TRBV9 to TRBJ2-3; TRBD2 matches 9 bases. CDR3 length equals 16 residues. Germline lookup yields CDR1 SGDLS and CDR2 YYNGEE. V lost 2 bases, J lost 2 bases, and 6 bases stayed unmatched. The CDR3 sequence is CASSVIAGANTDTQYF. The CDR3 DNA reads as TGTGCCAGCAGCGTCATAGCGGGGGCCAACACAGATACGCAGTATTTT. Together with reference TRBV9 and TRBJ2-3, the CDR3 gives the full variable domain: DSGVTQTPKHLITATGQRVTLRCSPRSGDLSVYWYQQSLDQGLQFLIQYYNGEERAKGNILERFSAQQFPDLHSELNLSSLELGDSALYFCASSVIAGANTDTQYFGPGTRLTVL.